The sequence of this TCR beta chain was determined in a study of T-cell memory formation after mild COVID-19. From the 5' RACE reads, TCRdb called clonotypes with MiXCR, one entry per CDR3 protein. The sample lists roughly 130,000 distinct CDR3 sequences, approximately 5.9% occurring once. This clonotype was seen only a few times. There are 14 residues in the CDR3. After removal of 7 bases from V and 6 bases from J, the junction contained 5 bases not matched to a gene. This TCR was recovered from an adult woman who had mild COVID-19 (a few samples of this study predate the infection). Cell type and time point are not known. This chain connects TRBV12-3 or TRBV12-4 to TRBJ2-1; 11 nucleotides line up with TRBD2. Sequenced sample: PBMCs or a T cell subset sorted from them (not recorded which). The CDR3 DNA follows: TGTGCCAGCACCACTAGCGGGAGTCGCAATGAGCAGTTCTTC. Translated: CASTTSGSRNEQFF.